The 14 T cell receptor beta chains presented below share a single source sample, sequenced in a study of OX40 agonist ivuxolimab in advanced cancers. Libraries were prepared by immunoSEQ multiplex PCR; TCRdb keeps only in-frame clonotypes and omits some of them. The sample carries tens of thousands of clones, just under 90% recorded once. The sample in question was CD4+ or CD8+ T cells sorted from blood, obtained in a trial of the OX40 agonist ivuxolimab. These receptors came from an adult with an advanced solid tumor such as melanoma, head and neck, liver or kidney cancer.

This chain joins TRBV5-1 and TRBJ2-3; maybe TRBD2 (7 bases). The germline CDR1 and CDR2 sequences are SGHRS and YFSETQ. Between the trimmed V and J ends, which lost 6 bases and 1 base, there was a span of 18 bases. The CDR3 sequence is 16 residues long. The CDR3 sequence: CASTPRGGDRTDTQYF. The CDR3 DNA reads TGCGCCAGCACCCCCCGAGGGGGGGACCGCACAGATACGCAGTATTTT.

The J gene is TRBJ2-7, the V gene TRBV4-2; TRBD2 matches at 12 bases. This CDR3 is built from 15 residues. V shed 1 base and J 3 bases; nucleotides not matched to a gene: 1. Germline-derived CDR1 and CDR2 are LGHNA and YNFKEQ. The CDR3, as DNA: TGTGCCAGCAGCCAAGGACTAGCGGGAGTCTACGAGCAGTACTTC. It translates to CASSQGLAGVYEQYF.

CDR3 amino acids: CASSYSGTGGSYEQYF. The CDR3 DNA follows: TGTGCCAGCAGTTACTCCGGGACAGGGGGCTCCTACGAGCAGTACTTC. V is TRBV6-5 and J is TRBJ2-7; 11 bases line up with TRBD1. CDR3 length equals 16 residues. Germline CDR1 MNHEY, CDR2 SVGAGI. V trimming: 0 bases; J trimming: 0 bases; junction bases outside the gene matches: 1.

This chain uses TRBV5-1 with TRBJ2-3; 7 positions agree with TRBD1. The J segment lost 0 bases and the V segment lost 3 bases, leaving 7 bases of the junction unmatched. CDR1 is SGHRS and CDR2 is YFSETQ in the germline V gene. The CDR3 spans 16 residues. CDR3 DNA: TGCGCCAGCAGCTGGGACCCGGGACAGAGCACAGATACGCAGTATTTT. It encodes CASSWDPGQSTDTQYF.

The chain employs TRBV5-1 and TRBJ2-5, with 7 bases identical to TRBD2. Germline V gene data show CDR1 as SGHRS and CDR2 as YFSETQ. J was trimmed by 0 bases and V by 2 bases; bases with no gene match: 7. This CDR3 region has 16 residues. The CDR3 region is CASSFPSGTNQETQYF. The CDR3 DNA reads TGCGCCAGCAGCTTCCCTTCCGGGACTAACCAAGAGACCCAGTACTTC.

This clone occurred once. V and J are TRBV2 and TRBJ1-2; D ambiguous. The CDR3 runs to 15 residues. Germline CDR1 reads SNHLY; CDR2 reads FYNNEI. Deletions cut 5 bases from V and 4 bases from J, with 17 bases between. CDR3 residues: CASSPQSNIPYGYTF. The CDR3 DNA is TGTGCCAGCAGTCCGCAAAGTAACATCCCCTATGGCTACACCTTC.

The chain links TRBV19 to TRBJ2-7; 11 bases agree with TRBD2. The CDR3 runs to 13 residues. The germline V gene encodes CDR1 LNHDA and CDR2 SQIVND (reference sequence). V lost 4 bases and J lost 6; bases outside the gene matches: 2. The CDR3 nucleotides read TGTGCCAGTAGTAGTCTAGCGGGAGGCGAGCAGTACTTC. This translates into CASSSLAGGEQYF.

In its sample, this clone was seen a few times. This sequence joins TRBV28 and TRBJ1-2, with D hard to call. CDR1 is MDHEN and CDR2 is SYDVKM in the germline V gene. V gave up 4 bases and J gave up 4 bases, with 4 bases separating them. The CDR3 sequence is 11 residues long. The CDR3, as DNA: TGTGCCAGCAGTTCAGGCTATGGCTACACCTTC. Residues: CASSSGYGYTF.

V gene TRBV7-2 combines with J gene TRBJ2-5; 8 bases align to TRBD2. The CDR3 length is 15 residues. Germline values: CDR1 SGHTA, CDR2 FQGNSA. Unmatched junction bases numbered 9, after V lost 4 bases and J lost 5 bases. CDR3 region: CASSSQGPGGETQYF. The CDR3 DNA follows: TGTGCCAGCAGCTCCCAAGGGCCGGGGGGGGAGACCCAGTACTTC. The complete variable domain, with remaining parts taken from reference TRBV7-2 and TRBJ2-5, reads GAGVSQSPSNKVTEKGKDVELRCDPISGHTALYWYRQSLGQGLEFLIYFQGNSAPDKSGLPSDRFSAERTGGSVSTLTIQRTQQEDSAVYLCASSSQGPGGETQYFGPGTRLLVL.

The V gene is TRBV7-3, the J gene TRBJ2-2; no firm D call. V lost 1 base and J 1 base, leaving 4 bases between the germline ends. This CDR3 is built from 14 residues. Germline V lookup: CDR1 SGHTA, CDR2 FQGTGA. The CDR3 is CASSLIENTGELFF. As DNA, the CDR3 is TGTGCCAGCAGCTTAATAGAGAACACCGGGGAGCTGTTTTTT.

This chain connects TRBV7-2 to TRBJ1-2; perhaps TRBD1 as D (5 bases). Germline V lookup: CDR1 SGHTA, CDR2 FQGNSA. V was cut by 0 bases and J by 4 bases, with 12 bases left in between. The CDR3 is 15 amino acids. In DNA, the CDR3 is TGTGCCAGCAGCTTAGCCCCTACAGGCCGCTATGGCTACACCTTC. Protein product: CASSLAPTGRYGYTF.

The chain employs TRBV10-3 and TRBJ2-7; no clear D gene. Per the germline V gene, CDR1 is ENHRY and CDR2 is SYGVKD. V lost 6 bases and J 7 bases, leaving 19 bases between the germline ends. The CDR3 is 14 residues long. CDR3 region: CAISPRTSAGEQYF. Written as DNA, the CDR3 is TGTGCCATCAGCCCCAGGACCTCGGCTGGAGAGCAGTACTTC.

V and J are TRBV19 and TRBJ2-5; D tentatively fits TRBD1 or TRBD2 (5 bases each). The V end lost 6 bases, the J end lost 13 bases, and 15 bases lay between the germline ends. This CDR3 has 11 residues. The V gene's germline CDR1 is LNHDA and CDR2 SQIVND (reference sequence). For the CDR3, the DNA is TGTGCCAGTAGCCGACCGGGACCCCCGTACTTC. Translated, it gives CASSRPGPPYF.

This sequence joins TRBV5-1 and TRBJ1-4; D is ambiguous. Trimming shortened V by 4 bases and J by 2 bases, and 9 bases separated the two germline ends. This CDR3 has 14 amino acids. CDR1 SGHRS and CDR2 YFSETQ come from the germline V gene. The CDR3 coding sequence is TGCGCCAGCAGCCTCGACATTACTAATGAAAAACTGTTTTTT. This codes for CASSLDITNEKLFF. Based on the CDR3 plus reference TRBV5-1 and TRBJ1-4, the full variable domain is KAGVTQTPRYLIKTRGQQVTLSCSPISGHRSVSWYQQTPGQGLQFLFEYFSETQRNKGNFPGRFSGRQFSNSRSEMNVSTLELGDSALYLCASSLDITNEKLFFGSGTQLSVL.